Below are 29 T cell receptor beta chains sequenced from a single sample in a study of regulatory T cells in long-lasting Graves disease. Arm-PCR with iRepertoire HTBI primers amplified the CDR3 regions for these TCR beta libraries. From the multiplex PCR reads, TCRdb called clonotypes with MiXCR, one entry per CDR3 protein. The sample lists about 350,000 distinct CDR3 sequences, around 15% seen once, with 30% in the top ten. Time point: newly diagnosed GD, antithyroid drugs for less than 3 months. TCR sequences were obtained from RNA taken from PBMCs. The same data also went into a second study, on T cells in Graves' hyperthyroidism and ophthalmopathy.

The sequencing used peripheral blood mononuclear cells (PBMCs), collected at new diagnosis, from a patient treated with antithyroid drugs. These receptors originate from a man aged 35 to 55 with Graves disease.

This clonotype has at least ten counts. The gene calls are TRBV7-2 and TRBJ1-1; D perhaps matches TRBD1 (6 bases). Germline V gene lookup returns CDR1 SGHTA and CDR2 FQGNSA. The CDR3 consists of 13 residues. V lost 5 bases, J lost 7 bases, and 14 bases lay in between. CDR3 nucleotide sequence: TGTGCCAGCAGCCCGCCCAGGACAGTTGAAGCTTTCTTT. As protein: CASSPPRTVEAFF.

The chain uses TRBV5-1 and TRBJ2-3, with D possibly matching TRBD2 (6 bases). V lost 3 bases, J lost 5 bases, and 13 bases lay in between. Germline V CDR1 and CDR2: SGHRS, YFSETQ. The CDR3 is 14 residues long. CDR3 DNA sequence: TGCGCCAGCAGCTCGGGGGTAGCAGAAGATACGCAGTATTTT. Its translation is CASSSGVAEDTQYF. Based on the CDR3 plus reference TRBV5-1 and TRBJ2-3, the full variable domain is KAGVTQTPRYLIKTRGQQVTLSCSPISGHRSVSWYQQTPGQGLQFLFEYFSETQRNKGNFPGRFSGRQFSNSRSEMNVSTLELGDSALYLCASSSGVAEDTQYFGPGTRLTVL.

This clonotype was seen many times. CDR3 residues: CASRSQGEQFF. CDR3 nucleotide sequence: TGTGCCAGCAGATCACAGGGTGAGCAGTTCTTC. J is TRBJ2-1 and V is TRBV6-1, with D possibly matching TRBD1 (6 bases). CDR1 and CDR2 from the germline V gene are MNHNS and SASEGT. This CDR3 has 11 amino acids. V was trimmed by 6 bases and J by 9 bases, leaving 9 bases between them.

The chain uses TRBV5-1 and TRBJ1-4; D call uncertain. This CDR3 comprises 15 residues. Germline values: CDR1 SGHRS, CDR2 YFSETQ. V was clipped by 2 bases and J by 5 bases, with 13 bases between them. CDR3 protein: CASSLGPWQNEKLFF. For the CDR3, the DNA is TGCGCCAGCAGCTTAGGACCCTGGCAAAATGAAAAACTGTTTTTT.

The genes are TRBV20-1 and TRBJ2-7; 11 positions match TRBD1. This CDR3 is 14 amino acids long. Germline assignment: CDR1 DFQATT and CDR2 SNEGSKA (reference sequence). V was pared by 6 bases and J by 5 bases, with 9 bases of the junction left unmatched. This CDR3 reads CSADGQGAWDEQYF. In nucleotides, the CDR3 is TGCAGTGCCGATGGACAGGGGGCTTGGGACGAGCAGTACTTC.

This clonotype appeared many times. This chain's CDR3 is CASSSVSVEKLFF. The CDR3 DNA sequence: TGTGCCAGCAGTTCCGTATCGGTTGAAAAACTGTTTTTT. This rearrangement joins TRBV28 to TRBJ1-4; D gene ambiguous. V was clipped by 4 bases and J by 7 bases, with 10 bases between them. From germline, CDR1 is MDHEN and CDR2 SYDVKM. This CDR3 region has 13 residues.

The table lists this clonotype with many counts. The chain employs TRBV6-2 or TRBV6-3 and TRBJ2-5; TRBD1 matches at 9 bases. Germline CDR1 MNHEY, CDR2 SVGEGT. V lost 6 bases to trimming and J lost 5 bases; unmatched junction nucleotides: 10. The CDR3 is made up of 15 amino acids. The CDR3 is CASSLTTGGSETQYF. As DNA, the CDR3 is TGTGCCAGCAGCCTAACGACAGGGGGAAGTGAGACCCAGTACTTC.

A few counts support this clonotype. The rearrangement links TRBV6-1 to TRBJ2-2; 8 bases fit TRBD1. Germline lookup yields CDR1 MNHNS and CDR2 SASEGT. V lost 7 bases, J lost 5 bases, and 0 bases stayed unmatched. This CDR3 is built from 12 residues. CDR3 sequence: CASNRGTGELFF. The DNA of the CDR3 is TGTGCCAGCAACAGGGGGACCGGGGAGCTGTTTTTT.

As regards this clonotype: A read error may account for a junction end that differs from germline. This chain connects TRBV29-1 to TRBJ2-3; TRBD2 aligns across 12 bases. Germline V gene sequence: CDR1 SQVTM, CDR2 ANQGSEA. The length of the CDR3 is 15 residues. In nucleotides, the CDR3 is TGCAGCGTCCGACGACTAGCGGGGGCGGCAGATACGCGGTATTTT. As protein: CSVRRLAGAADTRYF.

The chain joins TRBV5-6 to TRBJ2-5; D is uncertain. Trimming pared 5 bases from V and 5 bases from J, leaving 16 bases between. The CDR3 consists of 14 residues. Germline V CDR1 and CDR2: SGHDT, YYEEEE. This CDR3 is CASRTRSDGETQYF. The CDR3 nucleotides are TGTGCCAGCAGGACTCGTTCGGATGGTGAGACCCAGTACTTC.

About this clonotype: Since no conserved phenylalanine or tryptophan closes the CDR3, a read error is the likely cause. The genes are TRBV4-1 and TRBJ2-1; no definite D call. Trimming took 0 bases from V and 10 from J, leaving 16 bases between them. Germline CDR1 reads MGHRA; CDR2 reads YSYEKL. The CDR3 contains 15 residues. CDR3 coding DNA: TGCGCCAGCAGCCAAGATCGCGGCAGGATTAGGGAGCAGTTCCTC. This encodes CASSQDRGRIREQFL.

The chain links TRBV7-9 to TRBJ2-5; the D is unclear. Germline V gene sequence: CDR1 SEHNR, CDR2 FQNEAQ (reference sequence). Trimming took 5 bases from V and 5 from J, leaving 9 bases between them. This CDR3 comprises 12 residues. CDR3 sequence: CASSGRVETQYF. The CDR3 coding sequence is TGTGCCAGCAGCGGAAGGGTGGAGACCCAGTACTTC.

This clonotype was counted many times. This sequence joins TRBV20-1 and TRBJ2-7, with a tentative D call TRBD1 (6 bases). The V gene's germline CDR1 is DFQATT and CDR2 SNEGSKA (reference sequence). The CDR3 sequence is 12 residues long. The V and J ends lost 3 bases and 3 bases respectively, with 9 bases between them. The CDR3 here is CSASNRVYEQYF. The CDR3 DNA sequence: TGCAGTGCTAGCAACAGGGTCTACGAGCAGTACTTC.

This clonotype was seen at least ten times. The chain is built from TRBV5-1 and TRBJ2-7, with 10 bases lining up with TRBD1. Looked up from germline, CDR1 is SGHRS and CDR2 is YFSETQ. The CDR3 is 15 residues long. The V gene end was trimmed by 0 bases and the J gene end by 6 bases; junction bases not matched to a gene: 6. CDR3 amino acids: CASSLDGTGAPEQYF. CDR3 sequence (DNA): TGCGCCAGCAGCTTGGATGGGACAGGGGCCCCCGAGCAGTACTTC.

This clonotype was observed at least ten times. The chain has TRBV20-1 and TRBJ2-5, with a weak D call TRBD1 (5 bases). The CDR3 spans 13 residues. Trimming took 5 bases from V and 1 from J, leaving 11 bases between them. Germline CDR1 reads DFQATT; CDR2 reads SNEGSKA (reference sequence). The CDR3 region has the DNA TGCAGTGCTTCTTGGGGCACCCAAGAGACCCAGTACTTC. Its translation is CSASWGTQETQYF.

This clonotype was observed at least ten times. An end of the junction does not agree with germline; a read error may underlie this. The chain links TRBV5-1 to TRBJ1-6, with D tentatively TRBD1 (6 bases). In germline, CDR1 is SGHRS, CDR2 YFSETQ. This CDR3 is built from 13 residues. The DNA for the CDR3 is TGTGCCAGCAGTTCGGACAGTAATTCACCCCTCCACTTT. This sequence encodes CASSSDSNSPLHF.

This rearrangement joins TRBV18 to TRBJ1-3; 7 bases map to TRBD1. Trimming cost V 5 bases and J 2 bases; bases outside gene matches: 9. The CDR3 totals 16 residues. Germline V gene data show CDR1 as KGHSH and CDR2 as LQKENI. CDR3 loop: CASSIQQGNPGNTIYF. Written as DNA, the CDR3 is TGTGCCAGCTCAATTCAACAGGGGAACCCTGGAAACACCATATATTTT.

V is TRBV5-1 and J is TRBJ2-5, with 8 bases lining up with TRBD2. J lost 3 bases, V lost 3 bases, and 7 bases had no gene match. CDR3 size: 15 residues. CDR1 SGHRS and CDR2 YFSETQ come from the germline V gene. The CDR3 loop is CASSYQPGLEETQYF. In DNA form, the CDR3 reads TGCGCCAGCAGCTACCAACCGGGACTAGAAGAGACCCAGTACTTC. Based on the CDR3 plus reference TRBV5-1 and TRBJ2-5, the full variable domain is KAGVTQTPRYLIKTRGQQVTLSCSPISGHRSVSWYQQTPGQGLQFLFEYFSETQRNKGNFPGRFSGRQFSNSRSEMNVSTLELGDSALYLCASSYQPGLEETQYFGPGTRLLVL.

This clonotype was detected only a few times. The chain combines TRBV19 with TRBJ1-5, with D possibly matching TRBD1 (6 bases). CDR3 size: 13 residues. The V gene's germline CDR1 is LNHDA and CDR2 SQIVND (reference sequence). V was pared by 10 bases and J by 10 bases, with 20 bases between. This CDR3 is CAIRGRRGGPQHF. The CDR3 DNA is TGTGCCATCCGAGGGCGCAGGGGAGGCCCCCAGCATTTT.

In this sample, this clonotype turned up a few times. The chain uses TRBV10-3 and TRBJ1-1, with a possible D match to TRBD1 (5 bases). CDR1 and CDR2 (germline): ENHRY, SYGVKD. CDR3 length: 14 amino acids. Trimming pared 2 bases from V and 4 bases from J, leaving 11 bases between. The CDR3 region has the DNA TGTGCCATCAGTGAGCGGCAGGGCTTCACTGAAGCTTTCTTT. Residues: CAISERQGFTEAFF.

This clonotype was detected ten times or more. The chain employs TRBV28 and TRBJ2-3; weak D call: TRBD1 (6 bases). The V gene lost 5 bases and the J gene lost 3 bases, with 6 bases spanning the gap. Germline V gene sequence: CDR1 MDHEN, CDR2 SYDVKM. The CDR3 runs to 12 residues. The CDR3 loop reads CASSTGTDTQYF. In nucleotides, the CDR3 is TGTGCCAGCAGTACAGGGACAGATACGCAGTATTTT. The entire variable domain, with the rest obtained from reference TRBV28 and TRBJ2-3, is as follows: DVKVTQSSRYLVKRTGEKVFLECVQDMDHENMFWYRQDPGLGLRLIYFSYDVKMKEKGDIPEGYSVSREKKERFSLILESASTNQTSMYLCASSTGTDTQYFGPGTRLTVL.

This clonotype was picked up a small number of times. The CDR3 sequence: CASSPHSGGSTNTGELFF. The DNA of the CDR3 is TGTGCCAGCAGCCCACACAGCGGGGGGTCGACGAACACCGGGGAGCTGTTTTTT. The V call is TRBV5-4, the J call TRBJ2-2, with 9 bases identical to TRBD2. CDR3 length: 18 amino acids. Losses at the gene ends were 4 bases for V and 0 bases for J; bases not matched to a gene: 10. CDR1 SGHNT and CDR2 YYREEE come from the germline V gene (reference sequence).

Only a few counts were recorded for this clonotype. The V gene is TRBV9, the J gene TRBJ1-6; D is possibly TRBD1 (6 bases). Germline assignment: CDR1 SGDLS and CDR2 YYNGEE. V dropped 4 bases and J dropped 9 bases, with 11 bases sitting between them. The CDR3 contains 13 residues. CDR3: CASSTAGASPLHF. In DNA form, the CDR3 reads TGTGCCAGCAGCACCGCAGGGGCTTCACCCCTCCACTTT.

J is TRBJ1-5 and V is TRBV9, with TRBD1 as a possible D gene (5 bases). The CDR3 has 13 residues. The V end was cut by 9 bases, the J end by 3 bases, with 13 bases between. CDR1 and CDR2 from the germline V gene are SGDLS and YYNGEE. This CDR3 reads CATKDSANQPQHF. CDR3 coding DNA: TGTGCCACCAAAGACAGCGCCAATCAGCCCCAGCATTTT. Full variable domain (remainder filled in from reference TRBV9 and TRBJ1-5): DSGVTQTPKHLITATGQRVTLRCSPRSGDLSVYWYQQSLDQGLQFLIQYYNGEERAKGNILERFSAQQFPDLHSELNLSSLELGDSALYFCATKDSANQPQHFGDGTRLSIL.

Only one count was recorded for this clonotype. This chain links TRBV12-3 or TRBV12-4 with TRBJ2-1; no firm D call. The V gene lost 4 bases and the J gene lost 0 bases, with 13 bases spanning the gap. The CDR3 consists of 16 residues. The CDR3 here is CASSYSSGISYNEQFF. Written as DNA, the CDR3 is TGTGCCAGCAGTTACAGCTCGGGTATCTCCTACAATGAGCAGTTCTTC.

This clonotype came up many times. The chain employs TRBV19 and TRBJ1-2; no firm D call. CDR3 length equals 15 residues. CDR1 LNHDA and CDR2 SQIVND come from the germline V gene (reference sequence). With 3 bases removed from V and 4 bases from J, the gap between germline ends came to 15 bases. The CDR3, as DNA: TGTGCCAGTAGTATTGGGCAGTTTAACAGCTATGGCTACACCTTC. Translation: CASSIGQFNSYGYTF. The full variable domain, with the rest looked up from reference TRBV19 and TRBJ1-2, is DGGITQSPKYLFRKEGQNVTLSCEQNLNHDAMYWYRQDPGQGLRLIYYSQIVNDFQKGDIAEGYSVSREKKESFPLTVTSAQKNPTAFYLCASSIGQFNSYGYTFGSGTRLTVV.

This clonotype was seen more than once but under ten times. This chain links TRBV12-3 or TRBV12-4 with TRBJ2-5; D is possibly TRBD2 (5 bases). This CDR3 contains 14 residues. Trimming removed 6 bases from V and 1 base from J, with 12 bases in between. This CDR3 is CASSPSGTQETQYF. The CDR3 region has the DNA TGTGCCAGCAGCCCCTCGGGAACCCAAGAGACCCAGTACTTC.

Many counts were recorded for this clonotype. The chain recombines TRBV7-2 with TRBJ2-3; 10 bases map to TRBD2. CDR1 and CDR2 from the germline V gene are SGHTA and FQGNSA. J lost 1 base, V lost 5 bases, and 6 bases had no gene match. This CDR3 has 16 amino acids. The CDR3 loop is CASSKRSGGGTDTQYF. For the CDR3, the DNA is TGTGCCAGCAGCAAAAGGAGCGGGGGGGGCACAGATACGCAGTATTTT.

This clonotype was detected many times. It is likely a read error, because the conserved phenylalanine at the end of the CDR3 is missing. The limits of the CDR3 on the DNA are not certain, so only TCRdb's listed CDR3 is given. CDR3 region: CAWAHSAGLPPGV. The rearrangement uses TRBV30 and TRBJ2-1; the table's D call TRBD1 went unverified against the DNA. 13 amino acids form the CDR3, both terminal residues included. The germline V gene encodes CDR1 GTSNPN and CDR2 SVGIG (reference sequence).